These 5 T cell receptor beta chains share one sample of origin, sequenced in a study of OX40 agonist ivuxolimab in advanced cancers. Measured with immunoSEQ multiplex PCR; TCRdb has only the in-frame clones, and not every one. The sample holds roughly 19,000 clones, 65% to 85% seen once. The starting material was CD4+ or CD8+ T cells sorted from blood, obtained in a trial of the OX40 agonist ivuxolimab. These receptors all come from an adult with an advanced solid tumor such as melanoma, head and neck, liver or kidney cancer.

The chain carries TRBV5-1 and TRBJ2-7; D perhaps matches TRBD1 (6 bases). The CDR3 is made up of 17 amino acids. V was pared by 0 bases and J by 2 bases, with 18 bases between. The germline gives CDR1 SGHRS, CDR2 YFSETQ. CDR3 coding DNA: TGCGCCAGCAGCTTGGGAAACGGGATCACAGGGACCTACGAGCAGTACTTC. This sequence encodes CASSLGNGITGTYEQYF.

Relative to its sample, this clone is medium-sized. The V gene is TRBV27, the J gene TRBJ1-6; no clear D gene. Trimming cost V 5 bases and J 10 bases, with 18 bases left between them. This CDR3 contains 15 residues. Germline V gives CDR1 MNHEY, CDR2 SMNVEV (reference sequence). DNA of the CDR3: TGTGCCAGCAGTCCCCCAAGGACTTGGCGCTCACCCCTCCACTTT. Amino acid sequence: CASSPPRTWRSPLHF.

The chain combines TRBV7-8 with TRBJ1-3; no clear D gene. This CDR3 has 15 residues. The germline V gene has CDR1 SGHVS and CDR2 FQNEAQ. V was cut by 3 bases and J by 1 base, with 10 bases left in between. The CDR3 spells CASSFFRGSGNTIYF. The DNA of the CDR3 is TGTGCCAGCAGCTTCTTTCGGGGTTCTGGAAACACCATATATTTT. The full variable domain, in which reference TRBV7-8 and TRBJ1-3 provide the parts outside the CDR3, is GAGVSQSPRYKVAKRGQDVALRCDPISGHVSLFWYQQALGQGPEFLTYFQNEAQLDKSGLPSDRFFAERPEGSVSTLKIQRTQQEDSAVYLCASSFFRGSGNTIYFGEGSWLTVV.

This clone occurred once. The chain employs TRBV4-3 and TRBJ2-7; 8 nucleotides align to TRBD2. Germline V gene lookup returns CDR1 LGHNA and CDR2 YSLEER. J lost 2 bases, V lost 4 bases, and 4 bases had no gene match. The length of the CDR3 is 14 residues. CDR3 sequence (DNA): TGCGCCAGCAGCCCTACTAGCGGAGCCTACGAGCAGTACTTC. Its translation is CASSPTSGAYEQYF.

The chain employs TRBV28 and TRBJ1-1; D remains ambiguous. The length of the CDR3 is 13 residues. The V gene lost 3 bases and the J gene lost 1 base, with 6 bases spanning the gap. Germline V gene sequence: CDR1 MDHEN, CDR2 SYDVKM. The CDR3 DNA sequence: TGTGCCAGCAGTTTCGTGGGGAACACTGAAGCTTTCTTT. Its translation is CASSFVGNTEAFF.